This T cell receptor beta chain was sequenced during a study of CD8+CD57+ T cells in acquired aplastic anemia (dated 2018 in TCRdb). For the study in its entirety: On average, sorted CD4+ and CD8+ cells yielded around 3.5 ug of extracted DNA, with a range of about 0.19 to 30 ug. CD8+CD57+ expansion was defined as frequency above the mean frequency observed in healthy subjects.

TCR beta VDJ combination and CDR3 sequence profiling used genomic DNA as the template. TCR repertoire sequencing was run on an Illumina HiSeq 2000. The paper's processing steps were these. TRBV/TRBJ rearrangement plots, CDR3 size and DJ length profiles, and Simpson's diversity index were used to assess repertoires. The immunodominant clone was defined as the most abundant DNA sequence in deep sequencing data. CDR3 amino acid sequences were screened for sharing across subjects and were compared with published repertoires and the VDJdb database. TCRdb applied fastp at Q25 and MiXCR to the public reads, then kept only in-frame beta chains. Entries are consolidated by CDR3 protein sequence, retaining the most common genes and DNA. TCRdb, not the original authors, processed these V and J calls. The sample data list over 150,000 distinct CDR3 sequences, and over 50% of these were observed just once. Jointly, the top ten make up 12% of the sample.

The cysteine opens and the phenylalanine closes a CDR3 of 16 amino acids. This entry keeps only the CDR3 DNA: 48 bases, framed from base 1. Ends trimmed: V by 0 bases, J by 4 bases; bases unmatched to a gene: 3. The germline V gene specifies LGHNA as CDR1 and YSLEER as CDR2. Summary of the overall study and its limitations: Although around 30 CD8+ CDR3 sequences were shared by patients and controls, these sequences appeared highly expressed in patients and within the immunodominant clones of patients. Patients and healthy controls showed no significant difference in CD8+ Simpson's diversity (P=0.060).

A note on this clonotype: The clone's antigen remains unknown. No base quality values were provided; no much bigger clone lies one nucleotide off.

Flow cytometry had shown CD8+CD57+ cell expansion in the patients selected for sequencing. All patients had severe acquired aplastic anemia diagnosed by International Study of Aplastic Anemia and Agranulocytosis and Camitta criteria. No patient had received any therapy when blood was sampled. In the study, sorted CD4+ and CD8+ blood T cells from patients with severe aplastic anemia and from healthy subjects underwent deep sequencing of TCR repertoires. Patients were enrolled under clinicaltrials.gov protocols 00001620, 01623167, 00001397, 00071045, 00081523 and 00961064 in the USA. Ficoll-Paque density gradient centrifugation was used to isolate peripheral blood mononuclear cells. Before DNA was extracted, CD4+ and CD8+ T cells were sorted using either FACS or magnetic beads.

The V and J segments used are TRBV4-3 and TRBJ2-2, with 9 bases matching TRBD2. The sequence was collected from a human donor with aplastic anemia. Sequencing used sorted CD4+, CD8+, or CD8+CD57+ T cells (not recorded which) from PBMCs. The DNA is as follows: TGCGCCAGCAGCCAAGACTGGCGGGGGGGCACCGGGGAGCTGTTTTTT. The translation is CASSQDWRGGTGELFF.